One sample yielded the 20 T cell receptor beta chains listed below, sequenced in a study of cytomegalovirus exposure and HLA in healthy donors. PCR was performed using 60 Vbeta and 13 Jbeta primers. Assay used: immunoSEQ multiplex PCR; TCRdb lists only in-frame clones, some missing. In the table there are about 190,000 clones, over 80% of which are singletons. What was sequenced was PBMCs. These receptor sequences come from a woman aged 45-65 years in good health and CMV-seropositive.

The chain links TRBV5-1 to TRBJ2-3; tentative D call: TRBD1 (6 bases). V was shortened by 4 bases and J by 1 base, with 10 bases between the two germline ends. The CDR3 is 14 amino acids. In germline, CDR1 is SGHRS, CDR2 YFSETQ. The CDR3 DNA reads as TGCGCCAGCAGCACAGGACAGCGCACAGATACGCAGTATTTT. Its protein is CASSTGQRTDTQYF.

The table lists this clone with a few counts. This chain links TRBV2 with TRBJ1-1, with D hard to call. The CDR3 runs to 11 residues. The V gene's germline CDR1 is SNHLY and CDR2 FYNNEI. V was clipped by 7 bases and J by 7 bases, with 10 bases between them. The CDR3 protein is CASKRGFEAFF. The DNA for the CDR3 is TGTGCCAGCAAGCGGGGTTTTGAAGCTTTCTTT.

As concerns this clone: The junction departs from germline at one end; a sequencing error may be responsible. The rearrangement links TRBV7-9 to TRBJ1-2; possible D gene TRBD1, 5 bases. The germline V gene encodes CDR1 SEHNR and CDR2 FQNEAQ (reference sequence). This CDR3 spans 12 amino acids. The CDR3 protein is CSSSLVKGFVTF. The CDR3 region has the DNA TGTTCCAGCAGCTTAGTTAAGGGGTTTGTCACCTTC.

The rearrangement links TRBV9 to TRBJ1-2; 7 nucleotides match TRBD1. Germline CDR1 SGDLS, CDR2 YYNGEE. J lost 4 bases, V lost 1 base, and 7 bases had no gene match. This CDR3 spans 15 amino acids. CDR3 region: CASSVLDRQGYGYTF. As DNA, the CDR3 is TGTGCCAGCAGCGTATTAGATCGACAGGGCTATGGCTACACCTTC.

This chain uses TRBV27 with TRBJ1-6; no firm D call. Germline CDR1 reads MNHEY; CDR2 reads SMNVEV (reference sequence). The germline V and J ends were trimmed by 2 bases and 6 bases, with 11 bases remaining between them. The CDR3 contains 15 residues. CDR3 loop: CASSLKRSLNSPLHF. CDR3 nucleotides: TGTGCCAGCAGTTTAAAGCGAAGCCTTAATTCACCCCTCCACTTT.

The chain has TRBV7-2 and TRBJ2-7; D is unresolved. CDR1 SGHTA and CDR2 FQGNSA come from the germline V gene. CDR3 size: 12 residues. V was trimmed by 0 bases and J by 7 bases, leaving 7 bases between them. In nucleotides, the CDR3 is TGTGCCAGCAGCTTAGCGGTCGGGGAGCAGTACTTC. This gives the protein CASSLAVGEQYF.

The chain employs TRBV6-5 and TRBJ1-1; D uncertain. V gave up 2 bases and J gave up 6 bases, with 10 bases separating them. From germline, CDR1 is MNHEY and CDR2 SVGAGI. The CDR3 has 13 amino acids. Written as DNA, the CDR3 is TGTGCCAGCAGTTACACCGCCGGAGCTGAAGCTTTCTTT. This sequence encodes CASSYTAGAEAFF.

This clone came up a few times. This chain uses TRBV19 with TRBJ1-4; TRBD1 aligns across 7 bases. From germline, CDR1 is LNHDA and CDR2 SQIVND (reference sequence). V was pared by 3 bases and J by 0 bases, with 7 bases of the junction left unmatched. CDR3 length: 17 amino acids. CDR3 amino acids: CASSISGTDATNEKLFF. In DNA, the CDR3 is TGTGCCAGTAGTATTAGCGGGACAGACGCAACTAATGAAAAACTGTTTTTT. Based on the CDR3 plus reference TRBV19 and TRBJ1-4, the full variable domain is DGGITQSPKYLFRKEGQNVTLSCEQNLNHDAMYWYRQDPGQGLRLIYYSQIVNDFQKGDIAEGYSVSREKKESFPLTVTSAQKNPTAFYLCASSISGTDATNEKLFFGSGTQLSVL.

The chain recombines TRBV6-6 with TRBJ1-1; no clear D gene. This CDR3 is 15 amino acids long. CDR1 is MNHNY and CDR2 is SVGAGI in the germline V gene (reference sequence). Trimming removed 0 bases from V and 1 base from J, with 9 bases in between. CDR3 in DNA: TGTGCCAGCAGTTACTCGGGCAGCCCGAACACTGAAGCTTTCTTT. Translated: CASSYSGSPNTEAFF.

The CDR3, as DNA: TGTGCCAGCAGCTTGGGTATTGAGGTTCCCCTCCACTTT. Its protein is CASSLGIEVPLHF. The rearrangement uses TRBV5-4 and TRBJ1-6; no reliable D call. Trimming removed 0 bases from V and 13 bases from J, with 11 bases in between. Germline assignment: CDR1 SGHNT and CDR2 YYREEE (reference sequence). CDR3 length equals 13 residues.

This clone was recorded only once. For the CDR3, the DNA is TGTGCCAGCAGGATCGGGACAGGGGGTGTAAAACTGTTTTTT. Translating it yields CASRIGTGGVKLFF. The chain uses TRBV6-5 and TRBJ1-4; 11 nucleotides line up with TRBD1. The V segment lost 6 bases and the J segment 10 bases; nucleotides outside the gene matches: 7. The CDR3 has 14 residues. Germline lookup yields CDR1 MNHEY and CDR2 SVGAGI.

The rearrangement links TRBV6-5 to TRBJ2-3, with 10 bases fitting TRBD2. The CDR3 is 14 residues long. Germline V lookup: CDR1 MNHEY, CDR2 SVGAGI. V shed 11 bases, J shed 1 base, and the junction held 6 bases outside the gene matches. The CDR3: CAGVAGGRTDTQYF. The CDR3 nucleotides are TGTGCCGGAGTAGCGGGGGGACGCACAGATACGCAGTATTTT.

This clone showed up just once. This chain joins TRBV5-1 and TRBJ2-3; a weak D match, TRBD2 (6 bases). The CDR3 runs to 15 residues. Trimming removed 1 base at V and 0 bases at J, with 9 bases between. Germline loops: CDR1 SGHRS, CDR2 YFSETQ. CDR3 sequence (DNA): TGCGCCAGCAGCTTGAGCGGGTGGAGCACAGATACGCAGTATTTT. Its protein product is CASSLSGWSTDTQYF.

Notes on this clone: At one end the junction does not follow the germline gene, possibly because of a read error. The chain recombines TRBV28 with TRBJ1-2; D gene uncertain. Germline CDR1 is MDHEN and CDR2 is SYDVKM. CDR3 length equals 11 residues. The CDR3 bases are TGTGCCAGCAGTTCCTGGTATGGCTGCACCTTC. Translating gives CASSSWYGCTF.

This sequence joins TRBV4-1 and TRBJ2-1; TRBD2 aligns across 9 bases. The germline V gene encodes CDR1 MGHRA and CDR2 YSYEKL. V lost 0 bases to trimming and J lost 9 bases; unmatched junction nucleotides: 6. The CDR3 is 15 amino acids. This chain's CDR3 is CASSQDGRGGLEQFF. For the CDR3, the DNA is TGCGCCAGCAGCCAAGATGGGCGGGGGGGCCTTGAGCAGTTCTTC.

This chain uses TRBV28 with TRBJ1-5, with 12 positions matching TRBD1. The CDR3 extends over 16 amino acids. V trimming: 2 bases; J trimming: 10 bases; junction bases outside the gene matches: 9. Germline CDR1 and CDR2: MDHEN and SYDVKM. CDR3 DNA sequence: TGTGCCAGCAGTTTACCAGGGACAGGGGGCATTCTACCCCAGCATTTT. Its protein is CASSLPGTGGILPQHF. Supplemented by reference TRBV28 and TRBJ1-5, the full variable domain reads DVKVTQSSRYLVKRTGEKVFLECVQDMDHENMFWYRQDPGLGLRLIYFSYDVKMKEKGDIPEGYSVSREKKERFSLILESASTNQTSMYLCASSLPGTGGILPQHFGDGTRLSIL.

This clone was observed a few times. Here the CDR3 reads CASSLAQGWEKLFF. CDR3 nucleotide sequence: TGTGCCAGCAGCTTAGCCCAGGGATGGGAAAAACTGTTTTTT. The rearrangement uses TRBV7-6 and TRBJ1-4; D might be TRBD1 (5 bases). The CDR3 runs 14 residues. The germline V and J ends were trimmed by 0 bases and 8 bases, with 10 bases remaining between them. Germline V gives CDR1 SGHVS, CDR2 FNYEAQ.

The gene calls are TRBV6-6 and TRBJ1-2; no reliable D call. Germline assignment: CDR1 MNHNY and CDR2 SVGAGI (reference sequence). Trimming stripped 0 bases from V and 3 bases from J, with 5 bases between. The CDR3 extends over 13 amino acids. CDR3: CASSYSTDYGYTF. Here the CDR3 DNA reads TGTGCCAGCAGTTACTCAACGGACTATGGCTACACCTTC.

The CDR3 DNA follows: TGTGCCAGTACCACAGGGGGCCGACAGCCCCAGCATTTT. Translating it yields CASTTGGRQPQHF. The chain combines TRBV19 with TRBJ1-5; 9 bases match TRBD1. This CDR3 contains 13 residues. Looked up from germline, CDR1 is LNHDA and CDR2 is SQIVND (reference sequence). Unmatched junction bases numbered 5, after V lost 7 bases and J lost 7 bases.

The DNA for the CDR3 is TGTGCCAGCATACCCGGGACAGGGCACAAACTGTTTTTT. Its protein product is CASIPGTGHKLFF. V gene TRBV2 combines with J gene TRBJ1-4; 9 positions agree with TRBD1. Trimming removed 7 bases from V and 11 bases from J; junction bases left unmatched: 8. The CDR3 consists of 13 residues. Germline V gene data show CDR1 as SNHLY and CDR2 as FYNNEI.